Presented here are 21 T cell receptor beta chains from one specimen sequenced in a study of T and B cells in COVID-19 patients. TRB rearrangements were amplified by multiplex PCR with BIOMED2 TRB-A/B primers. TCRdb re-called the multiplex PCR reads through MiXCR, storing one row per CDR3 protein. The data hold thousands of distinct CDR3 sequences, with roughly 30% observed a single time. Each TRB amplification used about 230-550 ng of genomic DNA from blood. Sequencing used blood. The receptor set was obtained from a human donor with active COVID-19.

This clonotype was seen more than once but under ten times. DNA of the CDR3: TGCAGTGCGTACGGGGGAGGGAACACTGAAGCTTTCTTT. Protein sequence: CSAYGGGNTEAFF. V usage is TRBV20-1 and J usage is TRBJ1-1; tentative D call: TRBD1 (5 bases). CDR1 DFQATT and CDR2 SNEGSKA come from the germline V gene (reference sequence). Between the trimmed V and J ends, which lost 6 bases and 1 base, there was a span of 12 bases. The CDR3 sequence is 13 residues long.

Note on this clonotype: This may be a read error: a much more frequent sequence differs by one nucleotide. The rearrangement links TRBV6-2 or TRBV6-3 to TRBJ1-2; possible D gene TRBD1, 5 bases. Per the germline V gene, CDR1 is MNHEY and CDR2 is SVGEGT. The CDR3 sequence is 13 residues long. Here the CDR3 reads CSSSYRGENGYTF. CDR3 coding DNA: TGTTCCAGCAGTTACCGAGGGGAGAATGGCTACACCTTC.

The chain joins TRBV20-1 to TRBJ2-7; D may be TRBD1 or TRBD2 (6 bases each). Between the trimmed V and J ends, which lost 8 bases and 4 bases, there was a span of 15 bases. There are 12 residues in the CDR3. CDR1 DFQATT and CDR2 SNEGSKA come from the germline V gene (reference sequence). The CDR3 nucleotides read TGCAGTTCCAGGAGGGGGAATTACGAGCAGTACTTC. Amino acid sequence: CSSRRGNYEQYF.

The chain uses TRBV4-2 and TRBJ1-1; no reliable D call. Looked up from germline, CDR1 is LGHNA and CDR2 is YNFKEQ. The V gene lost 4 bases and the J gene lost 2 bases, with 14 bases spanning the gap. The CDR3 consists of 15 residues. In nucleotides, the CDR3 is TGTGCCAGCAGCCCTGTCGGGCAGGATAACACTGAAGCTTTCTTT. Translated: CASSPVGQDNTEAFF.

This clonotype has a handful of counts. The CDR3 sequence is CASSYSSSVRSYEQYF. In nucleotides, the CDR3 is TGTGCCAGCAGTTACTCGTCTAGCGTTCGCTCCTACGAGCAGTACTTC. This chain connects TRBV6-5 to TRBJ2-7; D perhaps matches TRBD2 (6 bases). Deletions cut 0 bases from V and 0 bases from J, with 12 bases between. The CDR3 length is 16 residues. Looked up from germline, CDR1 is MNHEY and CDR2 is SVGAGI.

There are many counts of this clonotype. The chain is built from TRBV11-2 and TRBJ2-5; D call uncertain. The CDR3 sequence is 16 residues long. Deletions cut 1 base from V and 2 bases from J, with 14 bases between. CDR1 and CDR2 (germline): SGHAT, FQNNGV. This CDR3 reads CASSLGTRRAQETQYF. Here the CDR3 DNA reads TGTGCCAGCAGCTTAGGGACGCGAAGGGCACAAGAGACCCAGTACTTC.

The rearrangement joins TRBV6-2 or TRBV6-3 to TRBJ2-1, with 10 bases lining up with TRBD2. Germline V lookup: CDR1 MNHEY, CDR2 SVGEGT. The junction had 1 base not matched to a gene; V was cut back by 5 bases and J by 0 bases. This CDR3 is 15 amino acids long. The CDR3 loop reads CASSRTSGSYNEQFF. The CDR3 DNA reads TGTGCCAGCAGTCGGACTAGCGGCTCCTACAATGAGCAGTTCTTC.

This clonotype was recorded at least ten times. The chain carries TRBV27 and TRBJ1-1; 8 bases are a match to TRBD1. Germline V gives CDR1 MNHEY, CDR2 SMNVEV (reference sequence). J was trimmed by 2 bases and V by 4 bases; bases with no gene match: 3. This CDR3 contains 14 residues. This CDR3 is CASSSGGLNTEAFF. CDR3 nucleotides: TGTGCCAGCAGTTCAGGGGGCTTAAACACTGAAGCTTTCTTT.

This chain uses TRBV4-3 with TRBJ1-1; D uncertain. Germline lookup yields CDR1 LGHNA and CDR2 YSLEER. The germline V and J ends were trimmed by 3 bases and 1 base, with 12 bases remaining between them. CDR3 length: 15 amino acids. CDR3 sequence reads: CASSHAPPGNTEAFF. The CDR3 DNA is TGCGCCAGCAGCCATGCACCCCCAGGGAACACTGAAGCTTTCTTT.

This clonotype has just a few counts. CDR3 DNA sequence: TGCAGTGCTAGAAGGGCGGACAGAGCTACGGGGAATGAGCAGTTCTTC. Its protein product is CSARRADRATGNEQFF. The chain links TRBV20-1 to TRBJ2-1; D possibly corresponds to TRBD1 (6 bases). The V end was cut by 2 bases, the J end by 7 bases, with 21 bases between. The CDR3 runs 16 residues. In germline, CDR1 is DFQATT, CDR2 SNEGSKA (reference sequence).

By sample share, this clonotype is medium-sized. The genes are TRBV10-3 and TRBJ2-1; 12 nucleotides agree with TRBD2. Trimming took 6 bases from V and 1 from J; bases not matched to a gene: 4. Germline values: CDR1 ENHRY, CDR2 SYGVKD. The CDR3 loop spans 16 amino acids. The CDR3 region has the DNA TGTGCCATCAGGGGGACTAGCGGGTCATCCTACAATGAGCAGTTCTTC. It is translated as CAIRGTSGSSYNEQFF.

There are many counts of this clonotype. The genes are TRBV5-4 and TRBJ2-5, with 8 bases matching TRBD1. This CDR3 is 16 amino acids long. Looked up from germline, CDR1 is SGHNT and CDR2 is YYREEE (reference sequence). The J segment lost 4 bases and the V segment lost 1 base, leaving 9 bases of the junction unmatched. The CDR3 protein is CASSLLVRQGRETQYF. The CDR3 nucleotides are TGTGCCAGCAGCTTGTTAGTAAGACAGGGGAGAGAGACCCAGTACTTC.

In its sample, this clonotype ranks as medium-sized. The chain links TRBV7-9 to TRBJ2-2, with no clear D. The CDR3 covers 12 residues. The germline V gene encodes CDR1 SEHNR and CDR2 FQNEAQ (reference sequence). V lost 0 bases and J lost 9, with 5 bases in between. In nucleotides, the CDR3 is TGTGCCAGCAGCTTAGCGCTGAGGGAGCTGTTTTTT. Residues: CASSLALRELFF.

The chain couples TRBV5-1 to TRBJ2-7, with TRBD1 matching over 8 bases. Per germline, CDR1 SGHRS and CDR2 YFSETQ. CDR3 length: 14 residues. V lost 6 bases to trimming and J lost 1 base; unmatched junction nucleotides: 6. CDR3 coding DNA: TGCGCCAGCACTATGACAGGGGCGTCCTACGAGCAGTACTTC. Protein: CASTMTGASYEQYF.

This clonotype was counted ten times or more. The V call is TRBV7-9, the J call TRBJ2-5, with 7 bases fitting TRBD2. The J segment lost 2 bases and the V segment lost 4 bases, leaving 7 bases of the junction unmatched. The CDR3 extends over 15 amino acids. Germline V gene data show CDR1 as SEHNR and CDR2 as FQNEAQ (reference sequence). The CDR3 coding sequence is TGTGCCAGCAGCTCATACCAGCGGGATCAAGAGACCCAGTACTTC. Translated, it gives CASSSYQRDQETQYF.

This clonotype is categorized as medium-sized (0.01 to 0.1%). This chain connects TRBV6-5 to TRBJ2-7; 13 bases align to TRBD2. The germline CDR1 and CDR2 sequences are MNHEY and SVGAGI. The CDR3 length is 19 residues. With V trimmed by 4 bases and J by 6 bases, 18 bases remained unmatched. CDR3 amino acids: CASSFTPPSGTSGISEQYF. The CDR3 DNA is TGTGCCAGCAGTTTCACCCCCCCCTCCGGGACTAGCGGGATATCCGAGCAGTACTTC.

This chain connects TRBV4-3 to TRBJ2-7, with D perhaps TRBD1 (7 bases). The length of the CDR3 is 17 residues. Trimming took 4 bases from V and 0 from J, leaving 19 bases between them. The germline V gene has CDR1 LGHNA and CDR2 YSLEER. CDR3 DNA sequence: TGCGCCAGCAGCCGAGTGACAGGGCGCGGGACCTCCTACGAGCAGTACTTC. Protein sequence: CASSRVTGRGTSYEQYF.

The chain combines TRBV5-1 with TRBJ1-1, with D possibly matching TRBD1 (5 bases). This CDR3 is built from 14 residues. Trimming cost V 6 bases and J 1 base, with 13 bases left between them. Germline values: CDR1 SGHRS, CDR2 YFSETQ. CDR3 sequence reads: CASTEWGKNTEAFF. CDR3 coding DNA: TGCGCCAGCACCGAGTGGGGGAAGAACACTGAAGCTTTCTTT.

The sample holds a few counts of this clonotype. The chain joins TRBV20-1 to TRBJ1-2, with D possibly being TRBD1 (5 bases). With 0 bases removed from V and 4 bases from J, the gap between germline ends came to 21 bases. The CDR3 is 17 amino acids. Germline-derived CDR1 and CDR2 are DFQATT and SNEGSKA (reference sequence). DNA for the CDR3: TGCAGTGCTAGAGACAAAGGGGCCGGGCTTTATGGCTATGGCTACACCTTC. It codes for CSARDKGAGLYGYGYTF.

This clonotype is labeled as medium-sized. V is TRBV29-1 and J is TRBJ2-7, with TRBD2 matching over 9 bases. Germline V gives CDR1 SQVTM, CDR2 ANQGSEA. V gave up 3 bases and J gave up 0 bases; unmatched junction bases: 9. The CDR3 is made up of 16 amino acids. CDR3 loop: CSVEVAGESISYEQYF. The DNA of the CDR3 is TGCAGCGTTGAGGTAGCGGGAGAAAGTATCTCCTACGAGCAGTACTTC.

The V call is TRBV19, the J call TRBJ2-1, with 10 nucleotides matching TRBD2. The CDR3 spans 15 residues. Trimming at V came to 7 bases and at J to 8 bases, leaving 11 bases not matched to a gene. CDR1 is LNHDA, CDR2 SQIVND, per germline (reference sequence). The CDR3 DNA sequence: TGTGCCAGTACCCGGAGGGGACTAGCGAACGATGAGCAGTTCTTC. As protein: CASTRRGLANDEQFF.